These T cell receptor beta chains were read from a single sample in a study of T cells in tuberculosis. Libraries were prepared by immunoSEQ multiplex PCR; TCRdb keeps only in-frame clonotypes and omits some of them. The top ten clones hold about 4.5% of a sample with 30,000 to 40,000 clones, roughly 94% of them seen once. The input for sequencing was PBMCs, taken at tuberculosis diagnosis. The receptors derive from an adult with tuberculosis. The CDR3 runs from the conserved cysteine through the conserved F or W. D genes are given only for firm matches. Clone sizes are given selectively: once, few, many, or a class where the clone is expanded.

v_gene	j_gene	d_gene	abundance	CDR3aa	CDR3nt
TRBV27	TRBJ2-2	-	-	CASRQVNTGELFF	TGTGCCAGCAGACAGGTTAACACCGGGGAGCTGTTTTTT
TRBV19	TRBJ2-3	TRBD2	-	CASSTGLAIDTQYF	TGTGCCAGTAGTACGGGACTAGCGATCGATACGCAGTATTTT
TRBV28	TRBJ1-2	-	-	CASSADRTYGYTF	TGTGCCAGCAGTGCGGACAGAACATATGGCTACACCTTC
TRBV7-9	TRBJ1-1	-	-	CASSNRENTEAFF	TGTGCCAGCAGCAACAGAGAGAACACTGAAGCTTTCTTT
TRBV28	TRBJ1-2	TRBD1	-	CASRTGGTGRPYGYTF	TGTGCCAGCAGAACCGGAGGGACAGGGCGGCCCTATGGCTACACCTTC
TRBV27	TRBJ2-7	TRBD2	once	CASSLSIAGAVTRYEQYF	TGTGCCAGCAGTTTATCGATTGCGGGAGCGGTGACAAGGTACGAGCAGTACTTC
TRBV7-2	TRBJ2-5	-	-	CASSLGGLGGTQYF	TGTGCCAGCAGCTTAGGCGGTTTAGGTGGGACCCAGTACTTC
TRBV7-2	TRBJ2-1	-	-	CASTPGGLRGSEQFF	TGTGCCAGCACCCCTGGTGGGTTACGGGGTAGTGAGCAGTTCTTC
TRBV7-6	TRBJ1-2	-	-	CASSFGVNSRDGYTF	TGTGCCAGCAGCTTTGGTGTGAATAGTCGTGATGGCTACACCTTC
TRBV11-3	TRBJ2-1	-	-	CASSLYGGGGSNNEQFF	TGTGCCAGCAGCTTATACGGGGGCGGGGGCTCTAACAATGAGCAGTTCTTC
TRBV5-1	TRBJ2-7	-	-	CASSQATANEQYF	TGCGCCAGCAGCCAAGCGACAGCTAACGAGCAGTACTTC
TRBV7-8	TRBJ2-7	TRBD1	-	CASSVDRVIHEQYF	TGTGCCAGCAGCGTCGACAGGGTCATTCACGAGCAGTACTTC
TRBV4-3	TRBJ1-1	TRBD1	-	CASSRDRDTEAFF	TGCGCCAGCAGCCGGGACAGGGACACTGAAGCTTTCTTT
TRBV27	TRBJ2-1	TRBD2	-	CASSSRLAGGGNEQFF	TGTGCCAGCAGTTCGCGACTAGCGGGGGGAGGAAATGAGCAGTTCTTC
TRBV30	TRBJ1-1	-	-	CAWSARQTVGGTEAFF	TGTGCCTGGAGTGCGAGACAAACGGTGGGGGGCACTGAAGCTTTCTTT
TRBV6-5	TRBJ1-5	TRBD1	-	CASSYSGTGDQPQHF	TGTGCCAGCAGTTACTCGGGGACAGGGGATCAGCCCCAGCATTTT
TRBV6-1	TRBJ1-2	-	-	CATLVGGQGGYTF	TGTGCCACCCTAGTAGGAGGGCAAGGGGGCTACACCTTC
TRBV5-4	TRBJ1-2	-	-	CASSLPAFYGYTF	TGTGCCAGCAGCCTCCCCGCGTTCTATGGCTACACCTTC
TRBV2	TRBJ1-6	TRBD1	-	CASRLTGGPTSYNSPLHF	TGTGCCAGCAGGTTGACAGGGGGACCCACCTCCTATAATTCACCCCTCCACTTT
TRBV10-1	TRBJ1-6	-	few	CASSDQGNSPLHF	TGCGCCAGCAGTGACCAGGGGAATTCACCCCTCCACTTT
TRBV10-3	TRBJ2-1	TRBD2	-	CAISGFPGLAGGSSYNEQFF	TGTGCCATCAGTGGATTCCCGGGACTAGCGGGGGGGAGCTCCTACAATGAGCAGTTCTTC
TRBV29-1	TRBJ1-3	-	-	CSVEYEGGGWAGNTIYF	TGCAGCGTTGAATATGAGGGAGGCGGGTGGGCTGGAAACACCATATATTTT
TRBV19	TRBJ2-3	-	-	CASSIGRRASTDTQYF	TGTGCCAGTAGTATAGGGCGGCGGGCCAGCACAGATACGCAGTATTTT
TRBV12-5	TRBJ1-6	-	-	CASGLVPGPNSPLHF	TGTGCTAGTGGTTTGGTTCCGGGTCCTAATTCACCCCTCCACTTT
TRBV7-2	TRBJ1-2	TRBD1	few	CASSRQGGYGYTF	TGTGCCAGCAGTAGACAGGGCGGCTATGGCTACACCTTC
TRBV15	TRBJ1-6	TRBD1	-	CATSRQGVRSPLHF	TGTGCCACCAGCCGACAGGGGGTTCGTTCACCCCTCCACTTT
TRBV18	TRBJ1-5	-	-	CASSPSGGEQPQHF	TGTGCCAGCTCACCTTCGGGGGGTGAGCAGCCCCAGCATTTT
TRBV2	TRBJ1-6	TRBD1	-	CASTQEGTGVPRFDF	TGTGCCAGTACCCAGGAAGGGACAGGGGTTCCAAGGTTCGACTTT
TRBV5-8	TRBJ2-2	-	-	CASSSVEQYTGELFF	TGTGCCAGCAGCTCTGTAGAGCAATACACCGGGGAGCTGTTTTTT
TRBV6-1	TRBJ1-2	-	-	CASVGGVGYGYTF	TGTGCCAGCGTGGGAGGGGTCGGCTATGGCTACACCTTC
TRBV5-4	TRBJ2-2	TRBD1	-	CASGSGTVNTGELFF	TGTGCCAGCGGCTCAGGGACAGTGAACACCGGGGAGCTGTTTTTT
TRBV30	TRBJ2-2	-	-	CAWTPGSNTGELFF	TGTGCCTGGACCCCAGGGTCGAACACCGGGGAGCTGTTTTTT
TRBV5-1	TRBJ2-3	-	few	CASSLGSSPRTDTQYF	TGCGCCAGCAGCTTGGGTTCTAGCCCACGCACAGATACGCAGTATTTT
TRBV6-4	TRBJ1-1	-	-	CASKIDQGNTEAFF	TGTGCCAGCAAAATCGATCAGGGGAACACTGAAGCTTTCTTT
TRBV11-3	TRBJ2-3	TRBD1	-	CASSSVPDRVTDTQYF	TGTGCCAGCAGCTCCGTGCCGGACAGGGTTACAGATACGCAGTATTTT
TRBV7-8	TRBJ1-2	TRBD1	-	CASSIDRAYGYTF	TGTGCCAGCAGCATCGACAGGGCCTATGGCTACACCTTC
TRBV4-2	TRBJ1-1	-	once	CASSQEQGRRTEAFF	TGTGCCAGCAGCCAGGAGCAGGGGCGCAGGACTGAAGCTTTCTTT
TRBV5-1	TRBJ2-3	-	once	CASSLPGPPDTQYF	TGCGCCAGCAGCTTACCCGGTCCCCCAGATACGCAGTATTTT
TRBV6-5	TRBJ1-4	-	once	CASSRLQFNEKLFF	TGTGCCAGCAGCCGACTGCAGTTTAATGAAAAACTGTTTTTT
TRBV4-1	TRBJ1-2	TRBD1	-	CASSPGQGGYTF	TGCGCCAGCAGCCCCGGACAGGGGGGCTACACCTTC
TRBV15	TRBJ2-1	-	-	CATSGHQGVNEQFF	TGTGCCACCAGCGGTCACCAGGGTGTAAATGAGCAGTTCTTC
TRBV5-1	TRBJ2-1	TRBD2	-	CASSLATTGGPGNEQFF	TGCGCCAGCAGCTTGGCAACTACGGGGGGGCCAGGCAATGAGCAGTTCTTC
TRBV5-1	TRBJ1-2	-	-	CASSLEVPGGYTF	TGCGCCAGCAGCTTGGAGGTGCCGGGTGGCTACACCTTC
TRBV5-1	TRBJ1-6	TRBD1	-	CASSPTDRPNNSPLHF	TGCGCCAGCAGCCCCACGGACAGGCCAAATAATTCACCCCTCCACTTT
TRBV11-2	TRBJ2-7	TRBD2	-	CASSLVLAGEISYEQYF	TGTGCCAGCAGCTTAGTCCTAGCGGGGGAGATCTCCTACGAGCAGTACTTC
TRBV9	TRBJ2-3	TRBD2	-	CASSVTSGGASTDTQYF	TGTGCCAGCAGCGTTACGAGCGGGGGGGCGAGCACAGATACGCAGTATTTT